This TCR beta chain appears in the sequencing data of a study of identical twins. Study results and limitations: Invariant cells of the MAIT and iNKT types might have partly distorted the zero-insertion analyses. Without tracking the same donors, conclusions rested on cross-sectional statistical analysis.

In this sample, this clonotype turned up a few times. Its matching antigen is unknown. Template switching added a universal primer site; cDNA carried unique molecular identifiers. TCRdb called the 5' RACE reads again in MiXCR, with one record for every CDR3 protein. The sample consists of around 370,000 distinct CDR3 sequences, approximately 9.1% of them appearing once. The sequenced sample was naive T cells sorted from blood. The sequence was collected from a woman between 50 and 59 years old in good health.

As DNA, the CDR3 is TGTGCCACGCGTGGGGCCCTCCCCCCCAGAAATCAAGAGACCCAGTACTTC. This translates into CATRGALPPRNQETQYF. The chain has TRBV27 and TRBJ2-5; D possibly corresponds to TRBD1 (5 bases). CDR3 size: 17 residues. In germline, CDR1 is MNHEY, CDR2 SMNVEV (reference sequence). V dropped 10 bases and J dropped 2 bases, with 26 bases sitting between them.